This is a list of T cell receptor beta chains from one sample in a study of cytomegalovirus exposure and HLA in healthy donors. Here immunoSEQ multiplex PCR was the method, and the copy in TCRdb shows in-frame clones only, minus some. The sample has about 72,000 clones, roughly four fifths seen once. The sample consisted of PBMCs. The receptors were gathered from a human donor in good health. Both conserved end residues are part of each CDR3.

V gene: TRBV29-1; J gene: TRBJ2-5; CDR3 protein: CSQRQGGETQYF
V gene: TRBV5-4; J gene: TRBJ1-6; CDR3 protein: CASSFLGAHNSPLHF
V gene: TRBV6-5; J gene: TRBJ1-6; CDR3 protein: CASTRTGGSPLHF
V gene: TRBV4-2; J gene: TRBJ1-1; CDR3 protein: CASSQVRDSPEAFF
V gene: TRBV19; J gene: TRBJ1-1; CDR3 protein: CAIRYHRDTEAFF
V gene: TRBV9; J gene: TRBJ2-3; CDR3 protein: CASRRTSGGTTDTQYF
V gene: TRBV29-1; J gene: TRBJ1-3; CDR3 protein: CSVAQQGGNTIYF
V gene: TRBV6-5; J gene: TRBJ1-2; CDR3 protein: CAARGPEITRGYTF
V gene: TRBV5-5; J gene: TRBJ2-3; CDR3 protein: CASSLLLAGGTDTQYF
V gene: TRBV6-5; J gene: TRBJ1-1; CDR3 protein: CASSYFQQGAAEAFF
V gene: TRBV10-1; J gene: TRBJ2-7; CDR3 protein: CASSELGQGVPSYEQYF
V gene: TRBV19; J gene: TRBJ2-3; CDR3 protein: CASSTTGSTDTQYF
V gene: TRBV19; J gene: TRBJ2-1; CDR3 protein: CASSPGTRGYNEQFF
V gene: TRBV19; J gene: TRBJ2-7; CDR3 protein: CASSIGGTYEQYF
V gene: TRBV18; J gene: TRBJ2-3; CDR3 protein: CASSPRTGSTDTQYF
V gene: TRBV7-3; J gene: TRBJ2-6; CDR3 protein: CASSDRAGANVLTF
V gene: TRBV5-4; J gene: TRBJ1-4; CDR3 protein: CASSLGGATNEKLFF
V gene: TRBV6-5; J gene: TRBJ2-1; CDR3 protein: CASSKGQDYNEQFF
V gene: TRBV9; J gene: TRBJ2-1; CDR3 protein: CASSVGGLAGYNEQFF
V gene: TRBV5-1; J gene: TRBJ2-5; CDR3 protein: CASSLLQVQETQYF
V gene: TRBV19; J gene: TRBJ1-1; CDR3 protein: CASSTSRDRYDTEAFF
V gene: TRBV2; J gene: TRBJ1-6; CDR3 protein: CASRTNPGQSPLHF